One and the same sample provided the 27 T cell receptor beta chains below, sequenced in a study of OX40 agonist ivuxolimab in advanced cancers. Sequenced by immunoSEQ multiplex PCR; TCRdb stores in-frame clones only, minus some. Of about 60,000 clones listed, 80% to 90% were seen once; the top ten hold 10% to 15%. The sequences come from CD4+ or CD8+ T cells sorted from blood, collected in a trial of the OX40 agonist ivuxolimab. The receptor source for this set is an adult with an advanced solid tumor such as melanoma, head and neck, liver or kidney cancer.

The chain joins TRBV7-2 to TRBJ2-7, with 13 bases aligning to TRBD2. Germline CDR1 is SGHTA and CDR2 is FQGNSA. The CDR3 is 14 residues long. The ends lost 5 bases at V and 5 bases at J; junction bases unmatched: 3. The CDR3 nucleotides are TGTGCCAGCAGCAGGACTAGCGGGAGCCACGAGCAGTACGTC. This encodes CASSRTSGSHEQYV.

The V call is TRBV19, the J call TRBJ1-5; TRBD1 aligns across 12 bases. The V gene end was trimmed by 7 bases and the J gene end by 6 bases; junction bases not matched to a gene: 7. The germline gives CDR1 LNHDA, CDR2 SQIVND (reference sequence). The CDR3 is made up of 15 amino acids. CDR3 in amino acids: CASTAGTGGRQPQHF. The DNA for the CDR3 is TGTGCCAGTACTGCAGGGACAGGGGGCCGTCAGCCCCAGCATTTT. The complete variable domain, with remaining parts taken from reference TRBV19 and TRBJ1-5, reads DGGITQSPKYLFRKEGQNVTLSCEQNLNHDAMYWYRQDPGQGLRLIYYSQIVNDFQKGDIAEGYSVSREKKESFPLTVTSAQKNPTAFYLCASTAGTGGRQPQHFGDGTRLSIL.

The CDR3 loop reads CASSVTPRDSGNTIYF. The CDR3 DNA follows: TGTGCCAGCAGCGTGACACCGCGCGACTCTGGAAACACCATATATTTT. J is TRBJ1-3 and V is TRBV5-5; D uncertain. V was clipped by 4 bases and J by 0 bases, with 14 bases between them. Germline V lookup: CDR1 SGHKS, CDR2 YYEKEE (reference sequence). The CDR3 has 16 residues.

V is TRBV21-1 and J is TRBJ1-6; the DNA was not compared with TRBD1, the D call given in the table. TRBV21-1 is a pseudogene locus. There are 14 residues in the CDR3. The CDR3 coding sequence is TGTGCCAGCCCCTGGACAGGACAGTTAGGGGCCCTCCACTTT. The encoded protein is CASPWTGQLGALHF.

This chain uses TRBV12-5 with TRBJ2-1; unclear D gene. Trimming shortened V by 4 bases and J by 10 bases, and 23 bases separated the two germline ends. CDR3 length: 16 residues. Germline V gene data show CDR1 as LGHNT and CDR2 as FRNRAP. This chain's CDR3 is CASGSPPPRLGWEQFF. CDR3 sequence (DNA): TGTGCTAGTGGTTCCCCTCCGCCTCGGCTTGGGTGGGAGCAGTTCTTC.

This clone appeared a single time. CDR3 sequence: CASSLHEAGALNSPLHF. CDR3 DNA: TGTGCCAGCAGCTTGCACGAGGCAGGCGCCTTAAATTCACCCCTCCACTTT. The chain combines TRBV5-6 with TRBJ1-6; D gene ambiguous. Germline CDR1 SGHDT, CDR2 YYEEEE. The CDR3 totals 17 residues. Trimming pared 1 base from V and 7 bases from J, leaving 18 bases between.

The V gene is TRBV10-2, the J gene TRBJ2-7; D is unresolved. This CDR3 spans 14 amino acids. V was trimmed by 6 bases and J by 4 bases, leaving 16 bases between them. The germline V gene has CDR1 WSHSY and CDR2 SAAADI. DNA of the CDR3: TGCGCCAGCAGCGTTAGCCGGAGCAATTACGAGCAGTACTTC. Residues: CASSVSRSNYEQYF.

This clone was seen more than once but under ten times. The chain links TRBV19 to TRBJ1-5; D gene unclear. The CDR3 sequence is 13 residues long. Germline loops: CDR1 LNHDA, CDR2 SQIVND (reference sequence). Trimming left V 1 base short and J 6 bases short, with 7 bases between. CDR3 DNA: TGTGCCAGTAGTATAGGAGGGCTTCAGCCCCAGCATTTT. This encodes CASSIGGLQPQHF.

The chain links TRBV29-1 to TRBJ1-2; unclear D gene. The CDR3 totals 13 residues. The V end was cut by 2 bases, the J end by 5 bases, with 12 bases between. Per germline, CDR1 SQVTM and CDR2 ANQGSEA. The CDR3 sequence: CSVELDGTYGYTF. CDR3 in DNA: TGCAGCGTTGAATTGGATGGAACTTATGGCTACACCTTC.

V is TRBV9 and J is TRBJ2-2, with D perhaps matching TRBD2 (6 bases). With 0 bases removed from V and 8 bases from J, the gap between germline ends came to 8 bases. Germline CDR1 reads SGDLS; CDR2 reads YYNGEE. The CDR3 runs 13 residues. CDR3 sequence reads: CASSVVGTGELFF. The CDR3 DNA sequence: TGTGCCAGCAGCGTAGTAGGGACTGGGGAGCTGTTTTTT.

The genes are TRBV9 and TRBJ1-2; no clear D. The germline CDR1 and CDR2 sequences are SGDLS and YYNGEE. Trimming took off 4 bases at V and 4 bases at J, with 20 bases between the two ends. This CDR3 spans 16 amino acids. CDR3 region: CASSPSFASRVYGYTF. The CDR3 nucleotides are TGTGCCAGCAGCCCTTCATTTGCCTCCCGGGTCTATGGCTACACCTTC.

In this sample, this clone turned up once. The chain links TRBV6-5 to TRBJ1-2; 9 positions match TRBD1. CDR1 and CDR2 from the germline V gene are MNHEY and SVGAGI. This CDR3 has 12 amino acids. The ends lost 7 bases at V and 8 bases at J; junction bases unmatched: 5. The chain's CDR3 is CASTGDRVGYTF. The CDR3 DNA reads as TGTGCCAGCACCGGGGACAGGGTCGGCTACACCTTC.

In DNA, the CDR3 is TGTGCCATCAGCGACATTCTGGGGACTTCAGAGCAGTTCTTC. It translates to CAISDILGTSEQFF. V usage is TRBV10-3 and J usage is TRBJ2-1, with a weak D call TRBD2 (6 bases). V dropped 6 bases and J dropped 10 bases, with 19 bases sitting between them. The CDR3 contains 14 residues. Looked up from germline, CDR1 is ENHRY and CDR2 is SYGVKD.

CDR3 DNA sequence: TGTGCCAGCAGCGTAGAAGAGTGGGAGGGCACAGATACGCAGTATTTT. Amino acid sequence: CASSVEEWEGTDTQYF. The rearrangement links TRBV9 to TRBJ2-3; D may be TRBD2 (6 bases). Per germline, CDR1 SGDLS and CDR2 YYNGEE. V lost 0 bases and J 1 base, leaving 12 bases between the germline ends. There are 16 residues in the CDR3.

The chain links TRBV7-9 to TRBJ1-1; D unresolved. Germline V gives CDR1 SEHNR, CDR2 FQNEAQ (reference sequence). V shed 2 bases and J shed 0 bases, with 13 bases lying between them. The CDR3 spans 16 residues. CDR3 protein: CASSLPPGLLNTEAFF. The CDR3 nucleotides are TGTGCCAGCAGCTTACCCCCCGGGCTTTTGAACACTGAAGCTTTCTTT.

The chain links TRBV1 to TRBJ2-2; TRBD2 was called by the table and not checked on the DNA. TRBV1 is an annotated pseudogene. This CDR3 is 13 amino acids long. This chain's CDR3 is CTPRGRRTGELFF. The DNA for the CDR3 is TGCACCCCACGCGGGAGACGCACCGGGGAGCTGTTTTTT.

The J gene is TRBJ2-5, the V gene TRBV5-6, with D perhaps matching TRBD1 (6 bases). The CDR3 totals 14 residues. V lost 1 base and J lost 3, with 10 bases in between. The germline V gene encodes CDR1 SGHDT and CDR2 YYEEEE. The CDR3 nucleotides are TGTGCCAGCAGCTTGCTCACAGGGAAAGAGACCCAGTACTTC. It codes for CASSLLTGKETQYF.

This clone was seen a few times. The CDR3 nucleotides read TGCGCCAGCAGCCAAGGTCGACATCCTCCGTCTGAAGCTTTCTTT. Translated, it gives CASSQGRHPPSEAFF. The chain uses TRBV4-1 and TRBJ1-1; D is uncertain. CDR3 size: 15 residues. Trimming cost V 1 base and J 6 bases, with 15 bases left between them. Germline CDR1 and CDR2: MGHRA and YSYEKL.

The gene calls are TRBV7-9 and TRBJ2-1, with D hard to call. The germline V gene encodes CDR1 SEHNR and CDR2 FQNEAQ (reference sequence). The CDR3 consists of 10 residues. V was cut by 3 bases and J by 8 bases, with 2 bases left in between. CDR3 sequence reads: CASSFDEQFF. The CDR3 DNA sequence: TGTGCCAGCAGCTTTGATGAGCAGTTCTTC. Based on the CDR3 plus reference TRBV7-9 and TRBJ2-1, the full variable domain is DTGVSQNPRHKITKRGQNVTFRCDPISEHNRLYWYRQTLGQGPEFLTYFQNEAQLEKSRLLSDRFSAERPKGSFSTLEIQRTEQGDSAMYLCASSFDEQFFGPGTRLTVL.

This sequence joins TRBV15 and TRBJ2-7; possible D gene TRBD2, 5 bases. The germline CDR1 and CDR2 sequences are LNHNV and YYDKDF (reference sequence). Deletions cut 8 bases from V and 12 bases from J, with 14 bases between. The CDR3 consists of 10 residues. CDR3 nucleotides: TGTGCCACCCCGAGGAACGAGGGGTACTTC. Protein sequence: CATPRNEGYF.

The chain uses TRBV2 and TRBJ2-2; D may be TRBD2 (6 bases). CDR1 SNHLY and CDR2 FYNNEI come from the germline V gene. V was clipped by 8 bases and J by 2 bases, with 18 bases between them. The CDR3 has 16 residues. CDR3 in amino acids: CASSNRGNVNTGELFF. The CDR3 region has the DNA TGTGCCAGCTCCAACCGGGGGAACGTTAACACCGGGGAGCTGTTTTTT.

The chain uses TRBV13 and TRBJ1-2, with TRBD1 identical over 7 bases. The V gene's germline CDR1 is PRHDT and CDR2 FYEKMQ (reference sequence). This CDR3 has 13 amino acids. V shed 4 bases, J shed 2 bases, and the junction held 1 base outside the gene matches. The DNA for the CDR3 is TGTGCCAGCAGCTCCAGGGGGAACTATGGCTACACCTTC. Translation: CASSSRGNYGYTF.

The V gene is TRBV27, the J gene TRBJ2-3; TRBD2 matches 13 bases. The CDR3 length is 14 residues. V dropped 8 bases and J dropped 5; count of bases not matched to a gene: 4. Germline loops: CDR1 MNHEY, CDR2 SMNVEV (reference sequence). The CDR3: CASRRLAGGDTQYF. The DNA of the CDR3 is TGTGCCAGCCGTCGACTAGCGGGAGGAGATACGCAGTATTTT.

This chain uses TRBV5-6 with TRBJ2-1; a weak D match, TRBD2 (6 bases). The CDR3 is made up of 15 amino acids. Trimming stripped 0 bases from V and 4 bases from J, with 11 bases between. Per the germline V gene, CDR1 is SGHDT and CDR2 is YYEEEE. The CDR3 DNA sequence: TGTGCCAGCAGCTTGGGAGCGGGCGCTTACAATGAGCAGTTCTTC. It is translated as CASSLGAGAYNEQFF.

The J gene is TRBJ2-7, the V gene TRBV5-8; D is possibly TRBD1 or TRBD2 (5 bases each). Germline values: CDR1 SGHTS, CDR2 YDEGEE. V was trimmed by 0 bases and J by 1 base, leaving 11 bases between them. The CDR3 extends over 15 amino acids. CDR3 in amino acids: CASSLGGPQSYEQYV. CDR3 sequence (DNA): TGTGCCAGCAGCTTGGGGGGACCTCAGTCCTACGAGCAGTACGTC.

The chain recombines TRBV5-8 with TRBJ1-2; 9 positions match TRBD1. CDR1 and CDR2 from the germline V gene are SGHTS and YDEGEE. V lost 4 bases to trimming and J lost 3 bases; unmatched junction nucleotides: 10. CDR3 length equals 16 residues. CDR3 region: CASSPGQGRSDYGYTF. CDR3 nucleotides: TGTGCCAGCAGCCCCGGACAGGGGAGGTCTGACTATGGCTACACCTTC.

The chain combines TRBV2 with TRBJ1-4, with a possible D match to TRBD1 (5 bases). The length of the CDR3 is 17 residues. V was clipped by 2 bases and J by 2 bases, with 15 bases between them. Germline V gives CDR1 SNHLY, CDR2 FYNNEI. CDR3 region: CASSEFVTKGTNEKLFF. CDR3 sequence (DNA): TGTGCCAGCAGTGAATTCGTTACGAAGGGGACTAATGAAAAACTGTTTTTT.